These 16 T cell receptor beta chains originate from one sample sequenced in a study of graft-versus-host responses after intestinal transplantation. These receptors are not linked to any known antigen. Generated by immunoSEQ multiplex PCR, the TCRdb table keeps only in-frame clones and is missing some. The table shows around 90,000 clones, with 92% occurring only once. Source: unstimulated CD4+ T cells sorted from spleen or lymph node cells, taken before intestinal transplant. These receptors were collected from a human donor who received an intestinal transplant.

V usage is TRBV9 and J usage is TRBJ2-7; 9 nucleotides match TRBD2. CDR3 length equals 15 residues. Trimming took 1 base from V and 7 from J; bases not matched to a gene: 9. Germline-derived CDR1 and CDR2 are SGDLS and YYNGEE. The CDR3 DNA reads TGTGCCAGCAGCGTAATGGCGGGAGGGCCTTTTGAGCAGTACTTC. Its translation is CASSVMAGGPFEQYF.

The chain employs TRBV6-5 and TRBJ2-1, with D perhaps matching TRBD1 (5 bases). The CDR3 covers 11 residues. The germline CDR1 and CDR2 sequences are MNHEY and SVGAGI. Trimming removed 6 bases from V and 5 bases from J, with 5 bases in between. CDR3 loop: CASRQDNEQFF. For the CDR3, the DNA is TGTGCCAGCAGACAGGACAATGAGCAGTTCTTC.

J is TRBJ1-2 and V is TRBV27; possible D gene TRBD1, 6 bases. Trimming took 0 bases from V and 6 from J, leaving 11 bases between them. This CDR3 is built from 14 residues. Germline CDR1 reads MNHEY; CDR2 reads SMNVEV (reference sequence). The CDR3 sequence is CASSLSLTGNGYTF. CDR3 bases: TGTGCCAGCAGTTTATCCCTTACAGGGAATGGCTACACCTTC.

The chain combines TRBV7-8 with TRBJ2-5; D is perhaps TRBD1 or TRBD2 (7 bases each). V lost 3 bases and J lost 1, with 18 bases in between. The germline gives CDR1 SGHVS, CDR2 FQNEAQ. This CDR3 has 17 residues. The CDR3 coding sequence is TGTGCCAGCAGCTTCAGGGGGGGCCATCCTTCCCAAGAGACCCAGTACTTC. Its translation: CASSFRGGHPSQETQYF.

The chain recombines TRBV6-4 with TRBJ1-1, with TRBD1 as a possible D gene (5 bases). Trimming cost V 8 bases and J 10 bases, with 14 bases left between them. The germline V gene encodes CDR1 MRHNA and CDR2 SNTAGT. This CDR3 comprises 11 residues. The CDR3 region is CASRQGGVAFF. CDR3 in DNA: TGTGCCAGCCGGCAGGGAGGGGTAGCTTTCTTT.

The table lists this clone with a count of one. The genes are TRBV6-1 and TRBJ1-1; D not resolved. The CDR3 has 11 amino acids. Germline CDR1 and CDR2: MNHNS and SASEGT. The V gene lost 7 bases and the J gene lost 5 bases, with 8 bases spanning the gap. This CDR3 reads CASMQRTEAFF. Written as DNA, the CDR3 is TGTGCCAGCATGCAGCGAACTGAAGCTTTCTTT.

The rearrangement joins TRBV5-4 to TRBJ2-3; 14 nucleotides match TRBD2. In germline, CDR1 is SGHNT, CDR2 YYREEE (reference sequence). After removal of 3 bases from V and 5 bases from J, the junction contained 5 bases not matched to a gene. The CDR3 extends over 16 amino acids. The CDR3 region is CASSSGLAGAIDTQYF. The CDR3, as DNA: TGTGCCAGCAGCTCGGGACTAGCGGGAGCCATAGATACGCAGTATTTT.

The CDR3, as DNA: TGTGCCAGTAGTATTATCATCAGACAGGGTCAGTACTTC. Protein product: CASSIIIRQGQYF. This chain links TRBV19 with TRBJ2-5, with 7 bases lining up with TRBD1. Germline trimming cut 3 bases from V and 11 bases from J; bases unmatched to any gene: 9. Germline V gene sequence: CDR1 LNHDA, CDR2 SQIVND (reference sequence). The CDR3 totals 13 residues.

The V call is TRBV25-1, the J call TRBJ1-1; the D gene is possibly TRBD1 (6 bases). Trimming cost V 3 bases and J 4 bases, with 9 bases left between them. Germline loops: CDR1 MGHDK, CDR2 SYGVNS. The CDR3 extends over 13 amino acids. The chain's CDR3 is CASSDRGSTEAFF. CDR3 in DNA: TGTGCCAGCAGTGACAGGGGAAGCACTGAAGCTTTCTTT.

This clone has just a few counts. The chain carries TRBV4-1 and TRBJ2-7; 8 bases agree with TRBD1. CDR3 length equals 16 residues. The V and J ends lost 0 bases and 3 bases, in that order; junction bases with no gene match: 7. Germline assignment: CDR1 MGHRA and CDR2 YSYEKL. CDR3 sequence reads: CASSQDRTGIFYEQYF. DNA of the CDR3: TGCGCCAGCAGCCAAGACCGGACAGGGATTTTCTACGAGCAGTACTTC.

The DNA of the CDR3 is TGTGCCAGCACAAATCAGGGACAGGTATACAATGAGCAGTTCTTC. This translates into CASTNQGQVYNEQFF. The V and J genes are TRBV2 and TRBJ2-1; the match to TRBD1 covers 8 bases. CDR1 and CDR2 from the germline V gene are SNHLY and FYNNEI. The trim removed 7 bases at V and 4 bases at J, leaving 9 bases unmatched. This CDR3 region has 15 residues.

V is TRBV27 and J is TRBJ2-3, with D maybe TRBD1 (6 bases). There are 15 residues in the CDR3. CDR1 is MNHEY, CDR2 SMNVEV, per germline (reference sequence). Between the trimmed V and J ends, which lost 4 bases and 4 bases, there was a span of 15 bases. The DNA of the CDR3 is TGTGCCAGCAGTTGGGCAGGGGCGAGCCCAGATACGCAGTATTTT. It translates to CASSWAGASPDTQYF.

This sequence joins TRBV27 and TRBJ2-2; tentative D call: TRBD1 (6 bases). Germline V gene data show CDR1 as MNHEY and CDR2 as SMNVEV (reference sequence). CDR3 size: 15 residues. Trimming removed 5 bases from V and 3 bases from J, with 13 bases in between. The CDR3 is CASSPNRVDTGELFF. The DNA for the CDR3 is TGTGCCAGCAGTCCCAACAGGGTGGACACCGGGGAGCTGTTTTTT.

The chain is built from TRBV6-5 and TRBJ2-4; possibly TRBD1 for D (6 bases). The CDR3 consists of 16 residues. CDR1 MNHEY and CDR2 SVGAGI come from the germline V gene. With 0 bases removed from V and 1 base from J, the gap between germline ends came to 10 bases. The CDR3 sequence is CASSYSNRGAKNIQYF. As DNA, the CDR3 is TGTGCCAGCAGTTACTCGAATAGGGGGGCCAAAAACATTCAGTACTTC.

The chain links TRBV20-1 to TRBJ2-5; D ambiguous. The V gene's germline CDR1 is DFQATT and CDR2 SNEGSKA (reference sequence). The V gene lost 1 base and the J gene lost 5 bases, with 5 bases spanning the gap. The CDR3 is made up of 11 amino acids. This CDR3 is CSARVFETQYF. Here the CDR3 DNA reads TGCAGTGCTAGAGTGTTCGAGACCCAGTACTTC.

The rearrangement uses TRBV5-3 and TRBJ1-2, with 7 nucleotides matching TRBD1. TRBV5-3 is reported as an ORF; its role is uncertain. V was clipped by 5 bases and J by 6 bases; unmatched bases: 4. CDR3 length: 12 amino acids. The CDR3 loop reads CARRAGTDGYTF. CDR3 DNA sequence: TGTGCCAGAAGGGCCGGGACAGATGGCTACACCTTC.